Ten or more counts support the clone carrying this T cell receptor beta chain. The antigen is undetermined. Using unique molecular identifiers, the investigators prepared the TCRbeta library. In TCRdb, the PCR reads were re-called with MiXCR into one record per CDR3 protein. The sample includes tens of thousands of distinct CDR3 sequences, about 6.8% of them seen just once. V was clipped by 4 bases and J by 4 bases, with 34 bases between them. The CDR3 totals 20 residues. The germline V gene encodes CDR1 DFQATT and CDR2 SNEGSKA (reference sequence). The data were obtained in a study of T-cell reconstitution after alpha-beta-depleted transplantation in children. Study results and limitations: The study reportedly traced alpha-beta T cells about two months after transplant to several hundred expanded graft clones. T-cell counts and diversity were attributed mostly to newly produced T cells one year after transplant.

The sample here was peripheral blood, taken 60 days after TCRalphabeta/CD19-depleted stem cell transplant. The chain recombines TRBV20-1 with TRBJ2-5, with D tentatively TRBD1 or TRBD2 (6 bases each). The sequence was collected from a child in the first two years of life who had a stem cell transplant for acute myeloid leukemia, so the T cells may come from the graft donor. The CDR3 DNA is TGCAGTGCTACCATGGAGGGCCCTCTCTATTGGAGGGGGATCGGAGAGACCCAGTACTTC. Amino acids: CSATMEGPLYWRGIGETQYF.